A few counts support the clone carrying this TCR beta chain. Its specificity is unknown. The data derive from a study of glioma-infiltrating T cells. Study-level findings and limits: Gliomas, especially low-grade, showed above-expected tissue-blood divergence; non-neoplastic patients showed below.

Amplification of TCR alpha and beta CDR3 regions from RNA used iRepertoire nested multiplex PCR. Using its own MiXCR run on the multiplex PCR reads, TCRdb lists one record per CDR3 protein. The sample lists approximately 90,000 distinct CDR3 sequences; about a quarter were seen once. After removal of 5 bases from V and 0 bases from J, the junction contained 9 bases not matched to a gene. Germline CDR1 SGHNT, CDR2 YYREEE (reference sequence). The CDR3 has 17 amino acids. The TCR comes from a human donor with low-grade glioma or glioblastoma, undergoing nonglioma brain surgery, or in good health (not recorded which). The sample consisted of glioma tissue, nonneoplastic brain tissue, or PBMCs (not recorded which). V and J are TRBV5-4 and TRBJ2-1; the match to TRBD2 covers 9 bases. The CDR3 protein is CASRGGSGSGSYNEQFF. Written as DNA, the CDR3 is TGTGCCAGCAGGGGGGGTAGCGGGAGTGGCTCCTACAATGAGCAGTTCTTC.